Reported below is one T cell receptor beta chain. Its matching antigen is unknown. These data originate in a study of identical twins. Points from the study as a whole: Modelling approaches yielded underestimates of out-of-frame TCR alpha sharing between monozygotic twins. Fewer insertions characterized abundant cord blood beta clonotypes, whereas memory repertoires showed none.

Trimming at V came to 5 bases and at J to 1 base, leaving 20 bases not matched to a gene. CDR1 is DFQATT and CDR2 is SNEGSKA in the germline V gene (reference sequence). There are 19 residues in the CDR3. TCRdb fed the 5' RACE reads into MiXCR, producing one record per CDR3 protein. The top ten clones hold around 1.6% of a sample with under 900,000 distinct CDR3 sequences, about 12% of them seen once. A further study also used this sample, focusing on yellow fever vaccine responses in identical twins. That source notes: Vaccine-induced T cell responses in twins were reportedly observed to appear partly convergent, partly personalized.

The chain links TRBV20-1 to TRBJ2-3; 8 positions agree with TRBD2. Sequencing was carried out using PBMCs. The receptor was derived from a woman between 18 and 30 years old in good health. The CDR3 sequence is CSAHPSGTSVWRRTDTQYF. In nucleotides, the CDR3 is TGCAGTGCTCACCCGAGCGGGACTAGTGTATGGAGGCGCACAGATACGCAGTATTTT.